These 5 T cell receptor beta chains were sequenced from one sample in a study of blood T cell repertoires in COVID-19. Profiled with immunoSEQ multiplex PCR; TCRdb holds only in-frame clones, not every one. Of about 250,000 clones listed, approximately 90% are singletons. Sequencing was carried out using peripheral blood. Every receptor here comes from a woman aged 25-40 years with COVID-19, enrolled during active disease.

V and J are TRBV3-1 (or the pseudogene TRBV3-2) and TRBJ2-7; weak D call: TRBD2 (5 bases). V was shortened by 1 base and J by 5 bases, with 27 bases between the two germline ends. CDR3 length equals 19 residues. Looked up from germline, CDR1 is LGHDT and CDR2 is YNNKEL (reference sequence). The chain's CDR3 is CASSQVKIRSAARVHEQYV. In DNA, the CDR3 is TGTGCCAGCAGCCAAGTAAAAATTCGGTCAGCGGCAAGAGTCCACGAGCAGTACGTC.

In this sample, this clone turned up a few times. The chain uses TRBV5-1 and TRBJ2-5; TRBD1 is a possible D gene (5 bases). V lost 0 bases to trimming and J lost 4 bases, with 16 bases between them. The CDR3 runs 16 residues. From germline, CDR1 is SGHRS and CDR2 YFSETQ. CDR3 sequence reads: CASSLGLAGARETQYF. The CDR3, as DNA: TGCGCCAGCAGCTTGGGGCTTGCTGGGGCCCGAGAGACCCAGTACTTC.

V usage is TRBV5-1 and J usage is TRBJ1-5, with a possible D match to TRBD1 (6 bases). V lost 2 bases and J lost 0, with 9 bases in between. Germline V CDR1 and CDR2: SGHRS, YFSETQ. This CDR3 is 15 amino acids long. CDR3 amino acids: CASSLQGFSNQPQHF. The CDR3 coding sequence is TGCGCCAGCAGCTTACAGGGCTTTAGCAATCAGCCCCAGCATTTT.

The rearrangement joins TRBV5-1 to TRBJ2-3; 7 bases map to TRBD2. Per germline, CDR1 SGHRS and CDR2 YFSETQ. V lost 4 bases to trimming and J lost 3 bases; unmatched junction nucleotides: 14. This CDR3 has 17 amino acids. The CDR3 nucleotides are TGCGCCAGCAGCACAGGAGGGCGGGAGAGGGAAACAGATACGCAGTATTTT. Amino acid sequence: CASSTGGRERETDTQYF.

The chain combines TRBV6-6 with TRBJ2-4, with TRBD2 identical over 7 bases. Germline V CDR1 and CDR2: MNHNY, SVGAGI (reference sequence). J was trimmed by 1 base and V by 11 bases; bases with no gene match: 5. The CDR3 has 13 residues. The DNA for the CDR3 is TGTGCCGGAAGGGAGGGGGCCAAAAACATTCAGTACTTC. Amino acids: CAGREGAKNIQYF.